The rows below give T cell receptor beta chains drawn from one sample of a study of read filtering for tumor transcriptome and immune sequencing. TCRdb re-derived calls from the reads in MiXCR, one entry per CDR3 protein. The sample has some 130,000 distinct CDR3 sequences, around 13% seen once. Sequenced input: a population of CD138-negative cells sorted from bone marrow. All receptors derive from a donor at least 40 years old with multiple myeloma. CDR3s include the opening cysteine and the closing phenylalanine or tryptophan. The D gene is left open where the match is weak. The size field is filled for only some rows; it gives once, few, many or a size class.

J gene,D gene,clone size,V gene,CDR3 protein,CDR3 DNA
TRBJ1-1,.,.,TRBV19,CASSILGGASEAFF,TGTGCCAGTAGTATTTTAGGGGGGGCTTCTGAAGCTTTCTTT
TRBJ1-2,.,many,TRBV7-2,CASSLGPYRNNYGYTF,TGTGCCAGCAGCTTAGGGCCCTACAGGAATAACTATGGCTACACCTTC
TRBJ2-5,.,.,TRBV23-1,CASSLPYRGGETQYF,TGCGCCAGCAGTCTCCCTTACAGGGGAGGAGAGACCCAGTACTTC
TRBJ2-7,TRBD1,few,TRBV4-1,CASSQVGTGPYEQYF,TGCGCCAGCAGCCAAGTCGGGACAGGCCCCTACGAGCAGTACTTC
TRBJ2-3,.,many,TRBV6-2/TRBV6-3,CASLGTDTQYF,TGTGCCAGCCTTGGCACAGATACGCAGTATTTT
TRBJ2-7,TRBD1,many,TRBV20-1,CSATPGQGLSYEQYF,TGCAGTGCTACCCCGGGACAGGGGCTCTCCTACGAGCAGTACTTC
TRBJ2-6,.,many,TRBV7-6,CASSSGVTGANVLTF,TGTGCCAGCAGCTCCGGAGTAACTGGGGCCAACGTCCTGACTTTC
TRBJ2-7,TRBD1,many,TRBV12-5,CASGTRDRGHEQYF,TGTGCTAGTGGTACCAGGGACAGGGGCCACGAGCAGTACTTC
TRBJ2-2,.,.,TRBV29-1,CSVGGILNTGEPFF,TGCAGCGTCGGTGGGATCCTGAACACCGGGGAGCCGTTTTTT
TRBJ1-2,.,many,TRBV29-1,CSVARDTRQGYTF,TGCAGCGTTGCGCGGGACACCCGACAAGGCTACACCTTC
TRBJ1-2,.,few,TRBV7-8,CASSLAGGLLNYGYTF,TGTGCCAGCAGCTTAGCGGGGGGACTTCTAAACTATGGCTACACCTTC
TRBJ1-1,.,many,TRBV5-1,CASSLEGSETEAFF,TGCGCCAGCAGCTTGGAAGGGTCGGAGACTGAAGCTTTCTTT
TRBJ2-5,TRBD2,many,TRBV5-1,CASSLLASGTETQYF,TGCGCCAGCAGCTTGTTGGCTAGCGGGACGGAGACCCAGTACTTC
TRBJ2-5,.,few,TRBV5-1,CASSLAKGWETQYF,TGCGCCAGCAGCTTGGCCAAGGGTTGGGAGACCCAGTACTTC
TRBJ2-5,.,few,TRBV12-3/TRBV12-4,CASTLPASETQYF,TGTGCCAGCACCTTACCAGCTAGTGAGACCCAGTACTTC
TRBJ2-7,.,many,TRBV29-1,CSVEHAGHPYEQYF,TGCAGCGTTGAACATGCGGGTCACCCCTACGAGCAGTACTTC
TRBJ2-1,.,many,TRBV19,CAIGGYNEQFF,TGTGCCATCGGAGGCTACAATGAGCAGTTCTTC
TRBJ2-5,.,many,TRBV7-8,CASSDQETQYF,TGTGCCAGCAGCGACCAAGAGACCCAGTACTTC
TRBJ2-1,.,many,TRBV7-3,CASSLTLGGQQFF,TGTGCCAGCAGCTTAACGTTAGGTGGCCAGCAGTTCTTC
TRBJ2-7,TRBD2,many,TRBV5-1,CASSASSGSSYEQYF,TGCGCCAGCAGCGCCTCTAGCGGGAGCTCCTACGAGCAGTACTTC
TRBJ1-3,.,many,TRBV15,CATSRERNRDFAGNTIYF,TGTGCCACCAGCAGAGAACGGAACAGGGATTTTGCTGGAAACACCATATATTTT
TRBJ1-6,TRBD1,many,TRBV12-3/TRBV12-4,CASSGGRQGSNSPLHF,TGTGCCAGCAGTGGGGGGAGACAGGGAAGTAATTCACCCCTCCACTTT
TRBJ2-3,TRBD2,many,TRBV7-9,CASSSRGTSVSTDTQYF,TGTGCCAGCAGCTCTCGAGGGACTAGCGTTAGCACAGATACGCAGTATTTT
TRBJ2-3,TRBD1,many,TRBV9,CASSVEGGILATQYF,TGTGCCAGCAGCGTAGAAGGGGGCATTTTGGCCACGCAGTATTTT
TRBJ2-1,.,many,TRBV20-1,CSARIGAGPRISYNEQFF,TGCAGTGCTAGAATAGGAGCGGGCCCAAGGATCTCCTACAATGAGCAGTTCTTC
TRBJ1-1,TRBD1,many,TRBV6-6,CASIKTGDEAFF,TGTGCCAGCATCAAGACAGGGGACGAAGCTTTCTTT
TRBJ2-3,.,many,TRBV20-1,CSAGERAQYF,TGCAGTGCTGGGGAGCGAGCGCAGTATTTT
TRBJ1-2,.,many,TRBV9,CASSVRGQDPNYGYTF,TGTGCCAGCAGCGTACGTGGGCAGGACCCGAACTATGGCTACACCTTC
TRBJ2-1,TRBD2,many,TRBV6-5,CASKQTGGPYNEQFF,TGTGCCAGCAAACAGACGGGAGGGCCCTACAATGAGCAGTTCTTC
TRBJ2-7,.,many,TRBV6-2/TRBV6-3,CASSYGTPTNPGLF,TGTGCCAGCAGTTACGGGACCCCCACGAACCCGGGACTCTTC
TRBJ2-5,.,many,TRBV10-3,CAIAGDGETQYF,TGCGCAATTGCAGGGGATGGGGAGACCCAGTACTTC
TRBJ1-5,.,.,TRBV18,CAGSPQGTAGNQPQHF,TGTGCCGGCTCACCTCAAGGAACGGCGGGCAATCAGCCCCAGCATTTT
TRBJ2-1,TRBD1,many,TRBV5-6,CASSPSRTGGNEQFF,TGTGCCAGCAGCCCCAGCCGGACAGGGGGCAATGAGCAGTTCTTC
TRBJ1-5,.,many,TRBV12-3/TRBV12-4,CASTSMGSNQPQHF,TGTGCCAGCACTTCGATGGGGAGCAATCAGCCCCAGCATTTT
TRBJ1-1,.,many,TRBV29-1,CSVLMNTEAFF,TGCAGCGTCCTAATGAACACTGAAGCTTTCTTT
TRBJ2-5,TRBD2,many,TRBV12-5,CASAPGLADTQETQYF,TGTGCTAGTGCCCCTGGACTAGCGGACACCCAAGAGACCCAGTACTTC
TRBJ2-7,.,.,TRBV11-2,CASRAGGREPYEQYF,TGTGCCAGCAGGGCTGGGGGTAGGGAACCCTACGAGCAGTACTTC
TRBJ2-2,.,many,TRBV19,CASTGNTGELFF,TGTGCCAGTACAGGGAACACCGGGGAGCTGTTTTTT
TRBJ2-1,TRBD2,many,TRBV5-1,CASSPGGSYNEQFF,TGTGCCAGCAGTCCGGGGGGCTCCTACAATGAGCAGTTCTTC
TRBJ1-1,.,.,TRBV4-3,CASGQDGRGTEAFF,TGCGCCAGCGGCCAAGATGGCAGGGGAACTGAAGCTTTCTTT
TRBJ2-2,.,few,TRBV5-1,CATQPQGQNTGELFF,TGCGCCACCCAACCTCAGGGGCAGAACACCGGGGAGCTGTTTTTT
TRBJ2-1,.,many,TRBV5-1,CASSFSGTTYNEQFF,TGCGCCAGCAGCTTTAGCGGCACTACCTACAATGAGCAGTTCTTC
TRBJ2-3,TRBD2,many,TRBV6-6,CASSDASGRFNTQYF,TGTGCCAGCAGCGACGCTAGCGGGAGGTTCAATACGCAGTATTTT